This T cell receptor (beta chain) was obtained from a study of cytomegalovirus exposure and HLA in healthy donors (dated by TCRdb to about 2017). Some background on the complete study: According to an earlier analysis of a few hundred of the donors, roughly 180 million T cells yielded 120 million or so unique TCR beta sequences and around 280 Gb of sequence data. Among approximately 370 genotyped donors of the cohort, an average of around 240,000 unique TCR beta nucleotide sequences was sequenced per donor, of which about 20% were non-productive. An early release covering just under 650 HLA-typed donors comprised approximately 300 gigabases of sequencing data and roughly 86 million unique TCR sequences. Four to six DR-DQ haplotypes were handled as single units for association and clustering, since linkage in the cohort was strong. To predict cytomegalovirus infection status, the study brought together high-throughput TCR immunosequencing, statistical association of individual TCRs with disease status, and machine learning. The study was designed to test whether signatures of past pathogen exposure could be identified by cataloging public T cell receptors. Genome-wide SNP genotypes for about three fifths of the roughly 700 donors were used in a later genetic analysis, which treated that subset as a discovery cohort. The number of donors typed differed by locus, with 629-630 for A, B, C, DRB1 and DQB1, roughly 550 for DQA1, over 600 for DPA1, and some 440 for DPB1. Of the approximately 400 genotyped donors, about 84% fell in the genetic ancestry cluster associated with self-reported Caucasian donors. Rather than drawing on any new phenotypic data, the later analysis identified candidate immune exposures from TCR beta sequences and the way those sequences occurred across donors. In addition to the first cohort of roughly 670 subjects, a separate validation cohort of approximately 120 different subjects was used. Both class I and class II loci were covered by HLA typing, at four-digit resolution. A later analysis re-analyzed previously published TCR beta repertoires from roughly 690 donors and added high-resolution HLA genotyping to study TCR occurrence patterns. The T cell repertoires of 666 subjects were profiled by immunosequencing and related to cytomegalovirus serostatus. Donor age, sex, ethnicity and CMV serostatus were collected together with the repertoire data. In an earlier analysis of roughly 580 of the donors, high-throughput TCR beta sequencing was used to judge whether each TCR beta V gene segment behaved as functional or pseudogenic. All discovery cohort repertoires had been generated on a single sequencing platform. Paper-wide results and their limitations: In the study, 164 TCR beta chains were listed as associated with cytomegalovirus. According to the authors, the approach could potentially be generalized to other disease states and immunological phenotypes. In vitro tests confirmed that a few of the cytomegalovirus-associated TCR beta chains recognize cytomegalovirus antigens. Strong co-occurrence of HLA alleles, especially DR and DQ, made assigning TCR associations to individual alleles difficult. Compared with the roughly 720-donor mean, donors in an Asian-associated ancestry cluster had fewer N-insertions in productive TCRs, according to a later genetic analysis. In a later analysis, TCR association rates were found to vary across HLA loci, with the most associated TCRs seen for DRB1 alleles and the fewest for HLA-C alleles. Specific HLA alleles were associated with 15,000 to 20,000 TCR beta sequences at a false discovery rate of 0.05 in a later analysis. In a later analysis, HLA-associated TCR beta chains were found to be more clonally expanded and to have lower generation probabilities than equally common non-associated chains. For the cohort, immune exposure information was limited to CMV serostatus. Correlated functional status among segregating V segments might be attributable to linkage disequilibrium, but an unknown experimental factor could not be ruled out. The earlier analysis of 587 of the donors excluded around 17 rarely observed V segments, including chromosome 9 orphons, because counts were too low. Broadly in line with IMGT annotations, most TCR beta V segments showed up in productive rearrangements about 87% or about 30% of the time in an earlier analysis of 587 of the donors. Presence/absence analyses assumed roughly uniform sequencing depth across donors, an assumption that may not hold. The 87-base-pair reads could not distinguish some IMGT-functional V segments, including TRBV6-2 and TRBV6-3, so those segments were excluded. V-gene and J-gene trimming of TCR beta chains was associated with a missense DCLRE1C variant in a later genetic analysis, and the association was replicated in an independent cohort. The classifier was reported to diagnose cytomegalovirus status with high specificity and sensitivity in both the original cohort and the validation cohort. While some public TCRs were present in many individuals, most TCR sequences turned up only very rarely across donors. A later analysis found that most CMV-associated TCR beta chains appeared HLA-restricted, with HLA associations seemingly driven largely by CMV exposure. A further reported finding was that TCR beta sequences accurately predicted the HLA-A and HLA-B alleles for most subjects in the first cohort. A cluster of highly shared sequence variants was judged likely to represent a technical artifact of the sequencing pipeline. Because HLA typing was missing for some donors at each locus, association tests included only the typed subset. In a later analysis, several top co-occurrence clusters were reported to appear linked to parvovirus B19, influenza, CMV and Epstein-Barr virus. In this cohort, only TCR beta chains were sequenced, and detectable features were limited by the absence of alpha or paired-chain data.

The cohort comprised 666 healthy bone marrow donors. Cohort members were all nominally healthy when sampled, although unrecorded immune exposures were likely present. The donor was CMV seronegative and belonged to the group of 350 or so seronegative cohort members. A peripheral blood sample was provided by each donor, and peripheral blood mononuclear cells were used for TCR beta sequencing. The Qiagen DNeasy Blood Extraction Kit was used to extract genomic DNA from the blood cell samples. V and J lose 3 bases and 0 bases, and a span of 12 bases separates them. CDR1 LGHNA and CDR2 YNFKEQ are derived from the germline V gene. Counted from cysteine to phenylalanine, this CDR3 has 16 amino acids. Only the CDR3 DNA stays, 48 bases, in frame from base 1. A word on this clone: It has no known antigen specificity.

Receptors were amplified or captured by the immunoSEQ multiplex PCR assay. A mixture of 60 forward primers for TCR Vbeta segments and 13 reverse primers for TCR Jbeta segments was used in the multiplex PCR. Amplification of the CDR3 region of rearranged TCR beta genes was performed with a multiplex PCR assay on genomic DNA. Amplified TCR beta libraries were sequenced as 87-base-pair reads on the Illumina HiSeq System. In the paper's pipeline: Across the 700 or so repertoires, a later analysis counted tens of millions of unique TCR beta chains, around 10 million of which were shared by at least two donors. To remove PCR and sequencing errors, raw reads were error-corrected and collapsed into unique sequences using a nearest-neighbor algorithm that merged closely related sequences. Alignment of CDR3 sequences to IMGT reference sequences was used to assign V, D and J gene segments. For a sequence to be retained, a match of at least six nucleotides to both a V gene segment and a J gene segment was required. Rearrangements were called productive when the CDR3 lacked stop codons and stayed in frame with V and J; all others were non-productive. Following IMGT convention, CDR3 was defined as the stretch from the second conserved V-encoded cysteine up to the conserved J-encoded phenylalanine. The earlier analysis of a few hundred of the donors excluded sequences that lacked an unambiguous match to a single V gene segment. An earlier analysis of a few hundred of the donors called V segments functional above 56.7% productive rearrangements and segregating when the between-donor standard deviation exceeded 5%. A statistical classification framework was built to diagnose cytomegalovirus status from the catalog of TCR beta chain sequences. A later analysis assigned V and J genes by comparing TCR nucleotide sequences with IMGT/GENE-DB human TR gene sequences. A later analysis assigned CDR3 sequences and most-parsimonious VDJ recombination scenarios with the TCRdist pipeline. A later analysis defined each TCR beta chain by its CDR3 amino acid sequence plus V-gene family, and excluded reads lacking a unique V-gene family. To address suspected cross-contamination and a sequencing artifact, a later analysis removed some 620 highly shared, low-generation-probability nucleotide sequences. A later analysis calculated a clonal expansion index for each public chain from normalized within-repertoire ranks of inferred template counts. Generation probabilities in a later analysis came from a VDJ recombination model fitted to out-of-frame rearrangements, and those results were checked against IGoR. A later analysis scored TCR-TCR, TCR-HLA and TCR-CMV co-occurrence with hypergeometric tests, applying a repertoire-size bias correction to TCR pairs. False discovery rates were estimated in a later analysis by permuting HLA or CMV assignments 20 times. A later analysis grouped co-occurring TCRs with DBSCAN, adding TCRdist sequence similarity when clustering within HLA-allele-positive subsets. Repertoires with fewer than 30,000 or more than 120,000 public chains were left out of co-occurrence clustering, as were about 5 repertoires with anomalous nucleotide sharing. This immuneACCESS table, as held by TCRdb, lists in-frame sequences with V and J called but not all clones. Of the missing ones, under half trace to an unresolved V gene in checked studies; the others have no known cause. From that table come the V and J calls and clone size; the DNA was used to work out D and trimming. The table for this sample lists 100,000 to 150,000 clones. 1.5% to 1.9% of the sample is taken by the ten largest.

The TCR originated in a woman aged 40 to 50 in good health and CMV-seronegative. The V gene is TRBV4-2 and the J gene is TRBJ2-4, with the D segment identity uncertain. Input material: PBMCs. Here is the DNA: TGTGCCAGCAGCCATGGAGATCTAACAGCCAAAAACATTCAGTACTTC. Its protein product is CASSHGDLTAKNIQYF.